Below are 22 T cell receptor beta chains sequenced from a single sample in a study of blood T cell repertoires in COVID-19 (dated by TCRdb to the early 2020s). The library was made by the immunoSEQ multiplex PCR assay. TCRdb re-hosts the immuneACCESS table, in-frame sequences only. Its copies lack some clones; in the studies checked, an unresolved V gene accounts for under half of them, and the cause for the rest is not known. This sample lists around 140,000 clones; around 86% were detected once. The top ten clones comprise about 11% of the sample. What was sequenced was PBMCs or T cells enriched from blood (not recorded which). The receptors here all came from a man aged 55 to 70 who had recovered from COVID-19.

V is TRBV18 and J is TRBJ2-7, with 9 bases that match TRBD2. After removal of 2 bases from V and 4 bases from J, the junction contained 0 bases not matched to a gene. Germline V lookup: CDR1 KGHSH, CDR2 LQKENI. There are 13 residues in the CDR3. CDR3 sequence reads: CASSPAGGYEQYF. In nucleotides, the CDR3 is TGTGCCAGCTCACCAGCGGGGGGGTACGAGCAGTACTTC.

J is TRBJ1-5 and V is TRBV18; tentative D call: TRBD1 (6 bases). Germline CDR1 reads KGHSH; CDR2 reads LQKENI. The V end lost 6 bases, the J end lost 7 bases, and 16 bases lay between the germline ends. This CDR3 has 14 amino acids. CDR3 bases: TGTGCCAGCTCGGCCCTCCTTCAGGGGCAGCCCCAGCATTTT. Translated: CASSALLQGQPQHF.

The V and J genes are TRBV10-1 and TRBJ2-7, with TRBD1 matching 8 bases. The CDR3 totals 13 residues. J gave up 10 bases and V 3 bases, and 8 bases lay outside the gene matches. CDR1 WNHNN and CDR2 SYGVQD come from the germline V gene (reference sequence). CDR3 DNA: TGCGCCAGCAGTGAACCTACAGGGGGTGAACAGTACTTC. Its translation is CASSEPTGGEQYF.

This chain links TRBV3-1 (or the pseudogene TRBV3-2) with TRBJ2-7; possible D gene TRBD1, 6 bases. Germline V lookup: CDR1 LGHDT, CDR2 YNNKEL (reference sequence). The CDR3 is 15 residues long. V dropped 4 bases and J dropped 3 bases, with 16 bases sitting between them. This chain's CDR3 is CASSLSGDLGYEQYF. The DNA for the CDR3 is TGTGCCAGCAGCCTCTCAGGGGATTTAGGCTACGAGCAGTACTTC.

This clone was counted a few times. The DNA for the CDR3 is TGTGCCAGCAGTTTACCAGGGAAGCATAATTCACCCCTCCACTTT. The encoded protein is CASSLPGKHNSPLHF. V and J are TRBV28 and TRBJ1-6, with a weak D call TRBD1 (5 bases). This CDR3 is 15 amino acids long. CDR1 is MDHEN and CDR2 is SYDVKM in the germline V gene. The V end lost 2 bases, the J end lost 5 bases, and 10 bases lay between the germline ends.

The chain is built from TRBV28 and TRBJ1-6, with 10 bases lining up with TRBD1. The J segment lost 10 bases and the V segment lost 6 bases, leaving 9 bases of the junction unmatched. The germline CDR1 and CDR2 sequences are MDHEN and SYDVKM. This CDR3 region has 15 residues. The DNA of the CDR3 is TGTGCCAGCAGGGGGACAGGGGCGATTCGGTCACCCCTCCACTTT. Translating gives CASRGTGAIRSPLHF. Filled out from reference TRBV28 and TRBJ1-6, the complete variable domain reads DVKVTQSSRYLVKRTGEKVFLECVQDMDHENMFWYRQDPGLGLRLIYFSYDVKMKEKGDIPEGYSVSREKKERFSLILESASTNQTSMYLCASRGTGAIRSPLHFGNGTRLTVT.

The chain recombines TRBV4-1 with TRBJ2-7; D is perhaps TRBD2 (7 bases). The V gene's germline CDR1 is MGHRA and CDR2 YSYEKL. The CDR3 has 17 residues. V lost 6 bases and J lost 0, with 21 bases in between. CDR3 DNA sequence: TGCGCCAGCAGTCCGAATCACGGGGGGCTAAGCTCCTACGAGCAGTACTTC. This encodes CASSPNHGGLSSYEQYF.

V usage is TRBV7-9 and J usage is TRBJ2-1; 7 bases match TRBD2. V lost 1 base and J lost 0; bases outside the gene matches: 3. CDR1 and CDR2 (germline): SEHNR, FQNEAQ (reference sequence). This CDR3 spans 16 amino acids. The CDR3 reads CASSLVGGSSYNEQFF. In nucleotides, the CDR3 is TGTGCCAGCAGCTTAGTGGGCGGGAGCTCCTACAATGAGCAGTTCTTC.

The chain is built from TRBV13 and TRBJ2-1, with TRBD2 matching over 16 bases. V gave up 6 bases and J gave up 8 bases; unmatched junction bases: 10. The CDR3 loop spans 17 amino acids. The germline gives CDR1 PRHDT, CDR2 FYEKMQ (reference sequence). The CDR3 DNA reads TGTGCCAGCAGTTCTGGGACTAGCGGGGGGGCTAAAGATGAGCAGTTCTTC. It specifies CASSSGTSGGAKDEQFF.

Many counts were recorded for this clone. This chain joins TRBV7-9 and TRBJ2-5; 8 bases map to TRBD2. Germline-derived CDR1 and CDR2 are SEHNR and FQNEAQ (reference sequence). V lost 8 bases and J lost 9; bases outside the gene matches: 8. CDR3 size: 12 residues. The CDR3: CASASGGSAQYF. Written as DNA, the CDR3 is TGTGCCAGCGCGAGCGGGGGCTCGGCCCAGTACTTC.

V is TRBV6-2 or TRBV6-3 and J is TRBJ1-5; 7 bases map to TRBD1. CDR1 is MNHEY and CDR2 is SVGEGT in the germline V gene. The CDR3 loop spans 16 amino acids. V lost 0 bases and J lost 4; bases outside the gene matches: 6. CDR3 nucleotide sequence: TGTGCCAGCAGTTACTCAGGGGGCACGCGGAATCAGCCCCAGCATTTT. Protein product: CASSYSGGTRNQPQHF.

The chain has TRBV27 and TRBJ1-5; D not certain. The V gene lost 7 bases and the J gene lost 0 bases, with 13 bases spanning the gap. Germline values: CDR1 MNHEY, CDR2 SMNVEV (reference sequence). CDR3 size: 15 residues. The CDR3 spells CASKTGSYSNQPQHF. The CDR3, as DNA: TGTGCCAGCAAAACCGGTTCTTATAGCAATCAGCCCCAGCATTTT.

V and J are TRBV19 and TRBJ1-5, with D unclear. Germline V gene data show CDR1 as LNHDA and CDR2 as SQIVND (reference sequence). Trimming stripped 7 bases from V and 0 bases from J, with 7 bases between. The CDR3 runs to 13 residues. In DNA form, the CDR3 reads TGTGCCAGTAAATACAGTAGCAATCAGCCCCAGCATTTT. Its translation: CASKYSSNQPQHF.

The V gene is TRBV6-5, the J gene TRBJ1-2; TRBD1 aligns across 9 bases. Germline trimming cut 8 bases from V and 3 bases from J; bases unmatched to any gene: 1. Germline CDR1 reads MNHEY; CDR2 reads SVGAGI. The CDR3 loop spans 12 amino acids. CDR3 DNA: TGTGCCAGCTGGACAGGGGACTATGGCTACACCTTC. Translating gives CASWTGDYGYTF.

This chain connects TRBV10-3 to TRBJ2-5, with 7 bases identical to TRBD2. Germline V CDR1 and CDR2: ENHRY, SYGVKD. The CDR3 length is 13 residues. V was pared by 6 bases and J by 3 bases, with 4 bases of the junction left unmatched. CDR3 sequence (DNA): TGTGCCATCAGCGCTCGGGGGGAAGAGACCCAGTACTTC. As protein: CAISARGEETQYF.

The V and J genes are TRBV11-3 and TRBJ1-4; TRBD1 matches at 7 bases. With V trimmed by 0 bases and J by 0 bases, 7 bases remained unmatched. The CDR3 has 18 amino acids. In germline, CDR1 is SGHNT, CDR2 YENEEA. CDR3 protein: CASSLDSGQPATNEKLFF. The CDR3 DNA sequence: TGTGCCAGCAGCTTAGATTCGGGACAGCCTGCAACTAATGAAAAACTGTTTTTT.

V is TRBV5-5 and J is TRBJ2-2, with 13 positions matching TRBD2. This CDR3 has 17 amino acids. V lost 4 bases, J lost 4 bases, and 7 bases stayed unmatched. Germline V CDR1 and CDR2: SGHKS, YYEKEE (reference sequence). CDR3 DNA sequence: TGTGCCAGCAGCCACACTAGCGGGAGGGCCGGCACCGGGGAGCTGTTTTTT. Translated, it gives CASSHTSGRAGTGELFF.

This chain links TRBV7-8 with TRBJ1-2; tentative D call: TRBD1 (5 bases). The germline V gene has CDR1 SGHVS and CDR2 FQNEAQ. The CDR3 is 14 amino acids. V shed 5 bases and J shed 4 bases, with 14 bases lying between them. CDR3 residues: CASSQPGQIYGYTF. The CDR3, as DNA: TGTGCCAGCAGCCAGCCCGGACAAATCTATGGCTACACCTTC.

V usage is TRBV7-2 and J usage is TRBJ1-1, with 8 bases identical to TRBD1. V lost 3 bases to trimming and J lost 2 bases; unmatched junction nucleotides: 2. The CDR3 consists of 14 residues. Germline CDR1 is SGHTA and CDR2 is FQGNSA. Written as DNA, the CDR3 is TGTGCCAGCAGCTTGGACAGGGTAAACACTGAAGCTTTCTTT. Protein product: CASSLDRVNTEAFF.

This chain uses TRBV5-1 with TRBJ2-3, with D possibly matching TRBD1 (6 bases). Germline lookup yields CDR1 SGHRS and CDR2 YFSETQ. This CDR3 is built from 13 residues. Trimming stripped 4 bases from V and 6 bases from J, with 12 bases between. CDR3 nucleotides: TGCGCCAGCAGCCTACAGGGCTCGGATACGCAGTATTTT. This codes for CASSLQGSDTQYF.

The table lists this clone with a few counts. The gene calls are TRBV7-9 and TRBJ1-6; 7 bases are a match to TRBD1. The J segment lost 10 bases and the V segment lost 3 bases, leaving 9 bases of the junction unmatched. Germline V gene sequence: CDR1 SEHNR, CDR2 FQNEAQ (reference sequence). The CDR3 length is 15 residues. CDR3 amino acids: CASSFSGQKRSPLHF. The CDR3 DNA follows: TGTGCCAGCAGCTTTTCGGGACAGAAGCGATCACCCCTCCACTTT.

The chain carries TRBV29-1 and TRBJ2-1, with TRBD2 identical over 11 bases. Per germline, CDR1 SQVTM and CDR2 ANQGSEA. CDR3 size: 13 residues. V lost 7 bases and J lost 15; bases outside the gene matches: 14. The CDR3 nucleotides are TGCAGCGGTTCGACCGGGACTAGCGGCAGTGCGTTCTTC. Its translation is CSGSTGTSGSAFF.